This T cell receptor beta chain was retrieved from a study of blood T cell repertoires in COVID-19. Study-level information: From T cells, B-cell-depleted T cells, or PBMCs came the material, which was cDNA or gDNA.

Seattle patients were enrolled during active infection and followed longitudinally. The germline V gene encodes CDR1 MNHEY and CDR2 SMNVEV (reference sequence). The CDR3 sequence is 14 residues long. Trimming took off 0 bases at V and 3 bases at J, with 8 bases between the two ends. Original handling: Nucleated cell number was recorded as an estimate derived from reference gene primer amplification. The assay was immunoSEQ multiplex PCR, and TCRdb's table has in-frame clones only and misses some. The D gene and trimming were derived from the DNA, and the V and J assignments and clone size from that table. The table records about 420,000 clones, about 90% of them present only once.

This rearrangement joins TRBV27 to TRBJ1-2; no clear D gene. Sequencing was done on a sample of peripheral blood. The receptor was isolated from a man aged 18-30 years with COVID-19, enrolled during active disease. The CDR3 reads CASSLSVEDYGYTF. CDR3 bases: TGTGCCAGCAGTTTATCCGTTGAGGACTATGGCTACACCTTC.